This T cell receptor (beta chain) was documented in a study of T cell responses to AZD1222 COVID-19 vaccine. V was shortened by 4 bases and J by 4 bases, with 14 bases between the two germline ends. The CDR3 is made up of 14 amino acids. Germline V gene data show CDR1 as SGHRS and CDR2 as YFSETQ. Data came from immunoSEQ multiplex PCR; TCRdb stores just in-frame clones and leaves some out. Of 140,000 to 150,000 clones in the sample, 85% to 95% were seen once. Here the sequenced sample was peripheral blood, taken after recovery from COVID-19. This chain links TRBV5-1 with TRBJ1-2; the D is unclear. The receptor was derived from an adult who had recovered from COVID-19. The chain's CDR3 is CASSAGRPLYGYTF. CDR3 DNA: TGCGCCAGCAGCGCGGGGAGGCCCCTCTATGGCTACACCTTC. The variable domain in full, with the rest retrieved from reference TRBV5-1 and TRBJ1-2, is KAGVTQTPRYLIKTRGQQVTLSCSPISGHRSVSWYQQTPGQGLQFLFEYFSETQRNKGNFPGRFSGRQFSNSRSEMNVSTLELGDSALYLCASSAGRPLYGYTFGSGTRLTVV.